A selection of T cell receptor beta chains follows, all from one sample in a study of blood T cells in healthy people across ages. TCRdb redid the calling of the 5' RACE reads with MiXCR, one entry per CDR3 protein. The table has over 1,500,000 distinct CDR3 sequences, around 50% seen once. The sequenced sample was blood. The source of these receptors is a woman between 40 and 55 years old in good health. The CDR3 runs from the conserved cysteine through the conserved F or W. The D gene is left open where the match is weak. The size of a clone is reported for some rows only, either as once, few or many, or as a class for expanded clones.

D gene	clone size	V gene	J gene	CDR3 DNA	CDR3 protein
.	.	TRBV7-9	TRBJ2-5	TGTGCCAGCAGCTCCCAAGACAGGACGGGTAAAGAGACCCAGTACTTC	CASSSQDRTGKETQYF
.	.	TRBV29-1	TRBJ1-4	TGCAGCGTTGCTTCGGGAGGTAATGGGGAAAAACTGTTTTTT	CSVASGGNGEKLFF
.	.	TRBV7-2	TRBJ1-1	TGTGCCAGCAGCTTAGTAGGGGCGGATGAAGCTTTCTTT	CASSLVGADEAFF
.	few	TRBV29-1	TRBJ2-7	TGCAGCGTCGCTGCAGGAGCCTACGAGCAGTACTTC	CSVAAGAYEQYF
.	.	TRBV7-9	TRBJ1-2	TGTGCCAGCAGCTTAGGTTGGAGACAAGCTACTAACTATGGCTACACCTTC	CASSLGWRQATNYGYTF
.	.	TRBV15	TRBJ1-4	TGTGCCACCGGTACAGAGGGTGAAAAACTGTTTTTT	CATGTEGEKLFF
.	.	TRBV25-1	TRBJ1-5	TGTGCCAGCAAGGAAGGGGGTGAGAATCAGCCCCAGCATTTT	CASKEGGENQPQHF
.	.	TRBV3-1	TRBJ2-3	TGTGCCAGCAGCCAAGAACGGAGGGGGGCCACAGATACGCAGTATTTT	CASSQERRGATDTQYF
TRBD1	.	TRBV27	TRBJ1-2	TGTGCCAGCAGTTCCCGGGGACAGGGTAACTATGGCTGCACCTTC	CASSSRGQGNYGCTF
TRBD2	.	TRBV13	TRBJ2-1	TGTGCCACCCAAGCGGGGGGGAATGAGCAGTTCTTC	CATQAGGNEQFF
.	.	TRBV24-1	TRBJ2-3	TGTGCCACCAGTGATTACGGACAGCCCAAGGATACGCAGTATTTT	CATSDYGQPKDTQYF
TRBD1	few	TRBV6-2/TRBV6-3	TRBJ1-2	TGTGCCAGCAAGCGACGACAGGGGACCTATGGCTACACCTTC	CASKRRQGTYGYTF
.	.	TRBV7-9	TRBJ2-7	TGTGCCAGCAGGGGCGGGACAGATCGCTACGAGCAGTACTTC	CASRGGTDRYEQYF
.	few	TRBV6-2/TRBV6-3	TRBJ1-2	TGTGCCAGCAGTTACCTACAGACAGCCCGGGGGAACTATGGCTACACCTTC	CASSYLQTARGNYGYTF
TRBD2	.	TRBV20-1	TRBJ2-5	TGCAGTGCCACTAGCGGGGGGGCGGAAGAGACCCAGTACTTC	CSATSGGAEETQYF
.	few	TRBV7-9	TRBJ2-5	TGTGCCAGCAGCTTAGCGCCCCCAGGGACAGAGACCCAGTACTTC	CASSLAPPGTETQYF
.	.	TRBV10-3	TRBJ2-1	TGTGCCATCAGTGGACATGTCACCTACAATGAGCAGTTCTTC	CAISGHVTYNEQFF
.	.	TRBV20-1	TRBJ2-5	TGCAGTGCTAGTAATCCTAGGGAGTACCAAGAGACCCAGTACTTC	CSASNPREYQETQYF
.	.	TRBV20-1	TRBJ2-7	TGCAGTGCCTTCAAGGATAGGGGCCCACGCTACGAGCAGTACTTC	CSAFKDRGPRYEQYF
.	once	TRBV4-3	TRBJ2-7	TGCGCCAGCAGCCAAGAATGGCGGGGCGAGCAGTACTTC	CASSQEWRGEQYF
.	few	TRBV20-1	TRBJ2-7	TGCAGCCTACCGAGGGGCGGTGGCTACGAGCAGTACTTC	CSLPRGGGYEQYF
.	.	TRBV29-1	TRBJ1-1	TGCAGCGCCGTGGAAGGGGTTTCCACTGAAGCTTTCTTT	CSAVEGVSTEAFF
.	few	TRBV18	TRBJ1-1	TGTGCCAGCTCACCGGGACGTTCGACTGAAGCTTTCTTT	CASSPGRSTEAFF
.	few	TRBV5-1	TRBJ1-1	TGCGCCAGCAGCCCCTCCTGGGACACTGAAGCTTTCTTT	CASSPSWDTEAFF
TRBD2	few	TRBV29-1	TRBJ2-1	TGCAGCGTTGAAGTTTTTCCAGCGGGGGGGCCGGTTGAGCAGTTCTTC	CSVEVFPAGGPVEQFF
TRBD2	once	TRBV4-3	TRBJ2-3	TGCGCCAGCAGCCAAGATTATACGGGAGGACGATTCACAGATACGCAGTATTTT	CASSQDYTGGRFTDTQYF
.	few	TRBV6-6	TRBJ2-7	TGTGCCAGCAGAAAACGGGACAACTACGAGCAGTACTTC	CASRKRDNYEQYF
TRBD1	.	TRBV6-6	TRBJ1-4	TGTGCCAGCACAAGGACAGGGGCGGGAGAAAAACTGTTTTTT	CASTRTGAGEKLFF
.	.	TRBV10-3	TRBJ2-3	TGTGCCATCAGTGGAGGCAGGGCGGAAGATACGCAGTATTTT	CAISGGRAEDTQYF
.	.	TRBV6-5	TRBJ2-5	TGTGCCAGCAGTCCCCGGATGTCCCAAGAGACCCAGTACTTC	CASSPRMSQETQYF
TRBD2	.	TRBV6-5	TRBJ2-1	TGTGCCAGCAGTTATTCCGGGACTAGCGGGAGCATCTACAATGAGCAGTTCTTC	CASSYSGTSGSIYNEQFF
.	.	TRBV9	TRBJ2-1	TGTGCCAGCAGCGACGGACGGAAATCTAACAATGAGCAGTTCTTC	CASSDGRKSNNEQFF
.	few	TRBV6-5	TRBJ2-7	TGTGCCAGCAGTTACATCCCCCCCGGTAGCTCAATCTCCTACGAGCAGTACTTC	CASSYIPPGSSISYEQYF
.	few	TRBV4-2	TRBJ1-2	TGTGCCAGCAGCCAAGCGAGGGACAACTATGGCTACACCTTC	CASSQARDNYGYTF
.	.	TRBV7-3	TRBJ2-3	TGTGCCAGCAGCTCCCCTCTTCAAGATGCGCAGTATTTT	CASSSPLQDAQYF
.	.	TRBV5-1	TRBJ1-2	TGCGCCAGCAGCTTTCGAGAAGGACATGGCTACACCTTC	CASSFREGHGYTF
TRBD2	few	TRBV6-1	TRBJ2-5	TGTGCCATCTCTATAGGGGGTAGCGGGGGCCAAGAGACCCAGTACTTC	CAISIGGSGGQETQYF
TRBD1	.	TRBV9	TRBJ1-4	TGTGCCAGCAGCGGGGGGACAGGGTATAATGAAAAACTGTTTTTT	CASSGGTGYNEKLFF
.	.	TRBV3-1	TRBJ2-3	TGTGCCAGCAGCCAAGTTAGACTGGCAGATACGCAGTATTTT	CASSQVRLADTQYF
.	few	TRBV10-3	TRBJ2-3	TGTGCCATCAGTGCTCAGGGGGGAACAGATACGCAGTATTTT	CAISAQGGTDTQYF
.	.	TRBV29-1	TRBJ2-7	TGCAGCGTTGAAGTGGGAGGGCAGGGGGCCGCTCAGTACTTC	CSVEVGGQGAAQYF
.	.	TRBV6-2/TRBV6-3	TRBJ2-7	TGTGCCAGCAGGCAGGGGACCGACGAGCAGTACTTC	CASRQGTDEQYF
TRBD2	few	TRBV27	TRBJ2-3	TGTGCCAGCGCCCCATTCGTAGCGGGGGGGCCTCCAGATACGCAGTATTTT	CASAPFVAGGPPDTQYF
.	.	TRBV28	TRBJ1-2	TGTGCCAGCACCAGGACTGACCTCTTCTATGGCTACACCTTC	CASTRTDLFYGYTF
.	once	TRBV7-7	TRBJ2-7	TGTGCTAGCATCCTAGAGGGGGAAGTTAGGAACGAGCAGTACTTC	CASILEGEVRNEQYF